These 11 T cell receptor beta chains originate from one sample sequenced in a study of Ad26.COV2.S vaccination and SARS-CoV-2 variants. The treatment was: roughly 19 received Ad26.COV2.S at low or high dose, single or two shots; about 5 received placebo; per-sample allocation not given. Collection of the samples took place on day 63 after the first injection of vaccine or placebo. Profiling relied on immunoSEQ multiplex PCR, and the TCRdb table lists in-frame clones only, not all of them. The table shows hundreds of thousands of clones, with roughly 90% occurring only once. This specimen consisted of peripheral blood, obtained in a trial of Ad26.COV2.S vaccine versus placebo. Receptors originate from a person aged 18-60 years who received the Ad26.COV2.S COVID-19 vaccine or a placebo.

V gene TRBV16 combines with J gene TRBJ1-1; D is unresolved. This CDR3 has 14 residues. The V end was cut by 1 base, the J end by 1 base, with 7 bases between. The germline CDR1 and CDR2 sequences are KGHSY and FQNENV. For the CDR3, the DNA is TGTGCCAGCAGCCAATTGCTAGGGAACACTGAAGCTTTCTTT. It encodes CASSQLLGNTEAFF.

A remark on this clone: This same CDR3 is encoded by further DNA sequences in the sample. J is TRBJ1-5 and V is TRBV28, with TRBD1 identical over 8 bases. The CDR3 loop spans 14 amino acids. Germline CDR1 and CDR2: MDHEN and SYDVKM. Germline trimming cut 6 bases from V and 4 bases from J; bases unmatched to any gene: 5. CDR3 DNA sequence: TGTGCCAGCAGCCCCGGACAGGGAAATCAGCCCCAGCATTTT. As protein: CASSPGQGNQPQHF.

This clone was observed once. V gene TRBV5-4 combines with J gene TRBJ2-6; 10 positions agree with TRBD1. The trim removed 5 bases at V and 1 base at J, leaving 15 bases unmatched. The germline V gene encodes CDR1 SGHNT and CDR2 YYREEE (reference sequence). The CDR3 extends over 20 amino acids. CDR3 loop: CASRLMGQGTYASGANVLTF. DNA of the CDR3: TGTGCCAGCAGGTTGATGGGACAGGGGACGTATGCTTCTGGGGCCAACGTCCTGACTTTC.

The rearrangement links TRBV11-3 to TRBJ1-1, with D possibly being TRBD1 (5 bases). Trimming took 5 bases from V and 6 from J, leaving 16 bases between them. This CDR3 is built from 14 residues. The germline V gene encodes CDR1 SGHNT and CDR2 YENEEA. The CDR3 loop is CASSPGRGRAEAFF. Written as DNA, the CDR3 is TGTGCCAGCAGCCCTGGTAGGGGTCGGGCTGAAGCTTTCTTT.

V usage is TRBV4-3 and J usage is TRBJ2-1; D ambiguous. V shed 0 bases and J shed 0 bases, with 15 bases lying between them. The CDR3 totals 18 residues. From germline, CDR1 is LGHNA and CDR2 YSLEER. CDR3 residues: CASSQEGPPGSSYNEQFF. The CDR3 DNA sequence: TGCGCCAGCAGCCAAGAGGGCCCCCCTGGAAGCTCCTACAATGAGCAGTTCTTC.

This chain connects TRBV29-1 to TRBJ2-5; 11 bases fit TRBD1. Trimming at V came to 7 bases and at J to 4 bases, leaving 5 bases not matched to a gene. Germline CDR1 SQVTM, CDR2 ANQGSEA. The length of the CDR3 is 13 residues. For the CDR3, the DNA is TGCAGCGCCTGGGACAGGGGGTTAGAGACCCAGTACTTC. Its translation: CSAWDRGLETQYF. The whole variable domain, remainder taken from reference TRBV29-1 and TRBJ2-5, is SAVISQKPSRDICQRGTSLTIQCQVDSQVTMMFWYRQQPGQSLTLIATANQGSEATYESGFVIDKFPISRPNLTFSTLTVSNMSPEDSSIYLCSAWDRGLETQYFGPGTRLLVL.

This chain joins TRBV19 and TRBJ1-1, with D perhaps TRBD1 (5 bases). V was cut by 6 bases and J by 3 bases, with 11 bases left in between. CDR3 length: 13 residues. CDR1 is LNHDA and CDR2 is SQIVND in the germline V gene (reference sequence). The CDR3 is CASREVGDTEAFF. DNA of the CDR3: TGTGCCAGTAGGGAAGTGGGGGACACTGAAGCTTTCTTT.

This clone was counted a single time. The chain couples TRBV19 to TRBJ1-3; D may be TRBD1 (6 bases). This CDR3 comprises 18 residues. Trimming took 3 bases from V and 0 from J, leaving 18 bases between them. Germline lookup yields CDR1 LNHDA and CDR2 SQIVND (reference sequence). CDR3 nucleotides: TGTGCCAGTAGTATTTTTTCGTCGGGGGGCGACTCTGGAAACACCATATATTTT. This sequence encodes CASSIFSSGGDSGNTIYF.

At least ten counts were recorded for this clone. This chain's CDR3 is CASSAGGNEKLFF. The CDR3 nucleotides read TGTGCCAGCAGCGCGGGGGGTAATGAAAAACTGTTTTTT. The chain carries TRBV5-8 and TRBJ1-4, with D tentatively TRBD1 (5 bases). Trimming left V 4 bases short and J 4 bases short, with 8 bases between. The CDR3 loop spans 13 amino acids. Per germline, CDR1 SGHTS and CDR2 YDEGEE.

V and J are TRBV7-8 and TRBJ1-5; tentative D call: TRBD1 (6 bases). V was trimmed by 4 bases and J by 4 bases, leaving 14 bases between them. CDR3 length: 15 amino acids. CDR1 and CDR2 (germline): SGHVS, FQNEAQ. Written as DNA, the CDR3 is TGTGCCAGCAGCTCCGGACAGACCCTAAATCAGCCCCAGCATTTT. This encodes CASSSGQTLNQPQHF. Complete variable domain (other parts from reference TRBV7-8 and TRBJ1-5): GAGVSQSPRYKVAKRGQDVALRCDPISGHVSLFWYQQALGQGPEFLTYFQNEAQLDKSGLPSDRFFAERPEGSVSTLKIQRTQQEDSAVYLCASSSGQTLNQPQHFGDGTRLSIL.

The V call is TRBV4-1, the J call TRBJ2-7; D possibly corresponds to TRBD2 (6 bases). CDR3 size: 15 residues. Trimming cost V 5 bases and J 3 bases, with 17 bases left between them. CDR1 and CDR2 (germline): MGHRA, YSYEKL. As DNA, the CDR3 is TGCGCCAGCAGCGCCCAGCCAGCGGGCAACTACGAGCAGTACTTC. Translation gives CASSAQPAGNYEQYF.